A selection of T cell receptor beta chains follows, all from one sample in a study of blood T cells in healthy people across ages. TCRdb processed the 5' RACE reads anew with MiXCR; each CDR3 protein has one entry. The data hold hundreds of thousands of distinct CDR3 sequences, with 45% to 50% observed a single time. The specimen sequenced was blood. The receptors here all came from a woman aged 55-69 years in good health. CDR3s include the opening cysteine and the closing phenylalanine or tryptophan. D genes are given only for firm matches. The size field is filled for only some rows; it gives once, few, many or a size class.

NA,TRBD2,TRBJ2-3,TRBV5-1,CASSFTLTSGGDTQYF,TGCGCCAGCAGCTTTACCCTGACTAGCGGGGGAGATACGCAGTATTTT
NA,TRBD2,TRBJ2-1,TRBV15,CATSRRTSGSDEQFF,TGTGCCACCAGCAGACGGACTAGCGGGAGTGATGAGCAGTTCTTC
NA,NA,TRBJ1-6,TRBV9,CASSVVRQDYNSPLHF,TGTGCCAGCAGCGTAGTCCGACAGGACTATAATTCACCCCTCCACTTT
NA,TRBD2,TRBJ2-3,TRBV20-1,CSAGLAGADTQYF,TGCAGTGCTGGACTAGCCGGCGCAGATACGCAATATTTT
NA,NA,TRBJ1-2,TRBV20-1,CSAETTGHNYGYTF,TGCAGTGCCGAAACGACAGGCCACAACTATGGCTACACCTTC
NA,NA,TRBJ2-3,TRBV6-5,CASSETVGDTQYF,TGTGCCAGCAGTGAGACCGTCGGAGATACGCAGTATTTT
few,TRBD1,TRBJ2-1,TRBV7-2,CASSLRDPTGGGEQFF,TGTGCCAGCAGCTTACGGGATCCGACAGGGGGTGGGGAGCAGTTCTTC
few,NA,TRBJ2-5,TRBV2,CASSRDQKETQYF,TGTGCCAGCAGCCGGGACCAAAAAGAGACCCAGTACTTC
NA,NA,TRBJ2-1,TRBV4-3,CASSRAGTSYNEQFF,TGCGCCAGCAGCCGAGCCGGGACTTCCTACAATGAGCAGTTCTTC
NA,TRBD2,TRBJ2-1,TRBV7-2,CASSLRPGLAYWEQFF,TGTGCCAGCAGCTTAAGGCCCGGACTAGCTTATTGGGAGCAGTTCTTC
NA,TRBD1,TRBJ1-4,TRBV7-2,CASSTGTGANEKLFF,TGCGCCAGCAGCACAGGGACAGGGGCCAATGAAAAACTGTTTTTT
few,NA,TRBJ2-1,TRBV25-1,CASSTYRVSKDNEQFF,TGTGCCAGCAGTACTTACAGGGTTTCGAAGGACAATGAGCAGTTCTTC
NA,NA,TRBJ2-3,TRBV2,CASNPIADTQYF,TGTGCCAGCAACCCAATAGCAGATACGCAGTATTTT
NA,NA,TRBJ1-5,TRBV7-2,CASSLDGGGDQPQHF,TGTGCCAGCAGCTTAGATGGGGGAGGGGATCAGCCCCAGCATTTT
NA,TRBD1,TRBJ2-1,TRBV6-2/TRBV6-3,CASSYGTEGYNEQFF,TGTGCCAGCAGTTACGGGACAGAGGGCTACAATGAGCAGTTCTTC
few,TRBD2,TRBJ2-3,TRBV7-2,CASSPGTSGTTQYF,TGTGCCAGCAGCCCCGGGACTAGCGGGACCACGCAGTATTTT
NA,NA,TRBJ1-4,TRBV2,CASLQGVSTNEKLFF,TGTGCCAGCCTCCAGGGAGTTTCAACTAATGAAAAACTGTTTTTT
few,TRBD2,TRBJ2-7,TRBV5-1,CASSLATSGRSYEQYF,TGCGCCAGCAGCTTGGCAACTAGCGGGAGATCCTACGAGCAGTACTTC
few,TRBD2,TRBJ2-5,TRBV9,CASSAGLAGEGETQYF,TGTGCCAGCAGCGCTGGACTAGCGGGAGAGGGGGAGACCCAGTACTTC
NA,TRBD2,TRBJ2-1,TRBV7-9,CASSDPGTSGYNEQFF,TGTGCCAGCAGTGACCCCGGGACTAGCGGTTACAATGAGCAGTTCTTC
NA,NA,TRBJ2-5,TRBV7-2,CASSLDGGNQETQYF,TGTGCCAGCAGCTTAGATGGGGGTAACCAAGAGACCCAGTACTTC
NA,TRBD2,TRBJ2-7,TRBV4-1,CASSQEAGFTGEQYF,TGCGCCAGCAGCCAAGAAGCGGGATTCACGGGGGAGCAGTACTTC
NA,TRBD1,TRBJ1-1,TRBV4-1,CASSQADRDRVIAFF,TGCGCCAGCAGCCAAGCCGACAGGGACCGGGTTATAGCTTTCTTT
NA,NA,TRBJ1-4,TRBV5-8,CASSLEGGPRGEKLFF,TGTGCCAGCAGCTTGGAAGGGGGTCCCCGAGGGGAAAAACTGTTTTTT
NA,NA,TRBJ2-7,TRBV5-1,CASSLGTDVYEQYF,TGCGCCAGCAGCTTGGGGACGGATGTCTACGAGCAGTACTTC
many,NA,TRBJ2-5,TRBV29-1,CSVDRASETQYF,TGCAGCGTTGACAGGGCGAGTGAGACCCAGTACTTC
NA,TRBD1,TRBJ2-1,TRBV15,CATSIRTGGYEQFF,TGTGCCACCAGCATAAGGACAGGGGGATACGAGCAGTTCTTC
once,NA,TRBJ2-7,TRBV20-1,CSASLAGATGPRTYEQYF,TGCAGTGCTAGTTTGGCCGGGGCTACGGGACCTAGAACCTACGAGCAGTACTTC
NA,TRBD2,TRBJ2-5,TRBV20-1,CSARGPAGRIETQYF,TGCAGTGCTAGGGGTCCAGCGGGAAGGATCGAGACCCAGTACTTC
few,NA,TRBJ1-2,TRBV6-4,CASRDSGTQDPLSYGYTF,TGTGCCAGCAGAGACTCCGGGACTCAAGACCCCTTATCCTATGGCTACACCTTC
few,TRBD1,TRBJ2-6,TRBV25-1,CASSEREQGALGANVLTF,TGTGCCAGCAGTGAAAGGGAACAGGGGGCGCTCGGGGCCAACGTCCTGACTTTC
NA,NA,TRBJ1-5,TRBV5-1,CASSRTSDSNQPQHF,TGCGCCAGCAGCAGGACATCCGATAGCAATCAGCCCCAGCATTTT
few,TRBD2,TRBJ2-7,TRBV4-2,CASSPRTSGRAYEQYF,TGTGCCAGCAGCCCCCGGACTAGCGGGAGGGCCTACGAGCAGTACTTC
NA,NA,TRBJ2-3,TRBV24-1,CATSDPNTRRGGGRGDTQYF,TGTGCCACCAGTGATCCCAATACACGTCGAGGGGGCGGGAGAGGAGATACGCAGTATTTT
few,NA,TRBJ2-2,TRBV9,CASSQQTLGELFF,TGTGCCAGCAGCCAGCAAACTCTCGGGGAGCTGTTTTTT
NA,TRBD1,TRBJ2-3,TRBV20-1,CSATDRAVSLTQYF,TGCAGTGCTACAGACAGGGCCGTCTCGCTTACGCAGTATTTT
NA,TRBD1,TRBJ1-2,TRBV25-1,CASSEAGTGVGYTF,TGTGCCAGCAGTGAAGCTGGGACAGGGGTTGGCTACACCTTC
NA,NA,TRBJ2-1,TRBV7-2,CASSLRQSLRLDEQFF,TGTGCCAGCAGCCTACGACAGTCCCTTAGGCTCGATGAGCAGTTCTTC
NA,NA,TRBJ2-7,TRBV28,CASSPRGGLTYEQYF,TGTGCCAGCAGCCCAAGGGGGGGGTTGACCTACGAGCAGTACTTC
NA,NA,TRBJ1-1,TRBV12-3/TRBV12-4,CASSSPRGNTEAFF,TGTGCCAGCAGTTCCCCACGGGGGAACACTGAAGCTTTCTTT